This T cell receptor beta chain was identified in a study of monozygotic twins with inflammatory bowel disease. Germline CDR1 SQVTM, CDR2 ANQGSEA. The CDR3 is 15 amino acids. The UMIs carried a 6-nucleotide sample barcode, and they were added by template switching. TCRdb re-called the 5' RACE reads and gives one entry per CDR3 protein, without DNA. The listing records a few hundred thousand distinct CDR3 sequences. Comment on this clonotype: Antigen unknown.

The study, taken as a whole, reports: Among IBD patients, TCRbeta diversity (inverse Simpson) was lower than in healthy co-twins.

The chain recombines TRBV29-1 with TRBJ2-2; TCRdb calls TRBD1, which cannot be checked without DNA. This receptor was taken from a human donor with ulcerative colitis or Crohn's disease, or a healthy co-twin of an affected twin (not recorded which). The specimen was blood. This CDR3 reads CSVEEGQGNTGELFF.